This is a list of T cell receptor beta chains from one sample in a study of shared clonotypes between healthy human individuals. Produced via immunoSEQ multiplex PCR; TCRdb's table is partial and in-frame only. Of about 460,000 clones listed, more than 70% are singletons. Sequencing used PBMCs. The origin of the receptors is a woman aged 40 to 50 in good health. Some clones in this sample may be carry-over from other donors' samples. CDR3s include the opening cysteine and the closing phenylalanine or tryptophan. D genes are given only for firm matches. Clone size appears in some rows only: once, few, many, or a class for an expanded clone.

CDR3aa: CASSLFDRDEQYF
CDR3nt: TGTGCCAGCAGTTTATTCGACAGGGACGAGCAGTACTTC
v_gene: TRBV28
abundance: NA
len: 13
d_gene: TRBD1
j_gene: TRBJ2-7

CDR3aa: CSVEETSSGTQYF
CDR3nt: TGCAGCGTTGAGGAGACTAGCTCGGGGACCCAGTACTTC
v_gene: TRBV29-1
abundance: once
len: 13
d_gene: TRBD2
j_gene: TRBJ2-5

CDR3aa: CASSPSRPRTDTQYF
CDR3nt: TGTGCCAGCAGCCCCTCGAGGCCCCGCACAGATACGCAGTATTTT
v_gene: TRBV11-2
abundance: NA
len: 15
d_gene: NA
j_gene: TRBJ2-3

CDR3aa: CASSLKLAGSDTQYF
CDR3nt: TGTGCCAGCAGCTTAAAACTAGCGGGATCAGATACGCAGTATTTT
v_gene: TRBV7-3
abundance: NA
len: 15
d_gene: TRBD2
j_gene: TRBJ2-3

CDR3aa: CASRRTEQETQYF
CDR3nt: TGTGCCAGCAGAAGGACGGAACAAGAGACCCAGTACTTC
v_gene: TRBV27
abundance: once
len: 13
d_gene: NA
j_gene: TRBJ2-5

CDR3aa: CASSVVGQGGQPQHF
CDR3nt: TGTGCCAGCAGCGTAGTCGGACAGGGCGGACAGCCCCAGCATTTT
v_gene: TRBV9
abundance: many
len: 15
d_gene: TRBD1
j_gene: TRBJ1-5

CDR3aa: CASSLGLSGNTIYF
CDR3nt: TGTGCCAGCAGCTTAGGTCTCTCTGGAAACACCATATATTTT
v_gene: TRBV7-2
abundance: NA
len: 14
d_gene: NA
j_gene: TRBJ1-3

CDR3aa: CASSVDFGRAFDEQFF
CDR3nt: TGTGCCAGCAGCGTAGATTTCGGGAGGGCCTTCGATGAGCAGTTCTTC
v_gene: TRBV9
abundance: NA
len: 16
d_gene: TRBD2
j_gene: TRBJ2-1

CDR3aa: CASSSRGAGANVLTF
CDR3nt: TGTGCCAGCAGCTCCAGGGGGGCTGGGGCCAACGTCCTGACTTTC
v_gene: TRBV7-2
abundance: NA
len: 15
d_gene: NA
j_gene: TRBJ2-6

CDR3aa: CASSLYTNQPQHF
CDR3nt: TGTGCCAGCAGCTTATATACGAATCAGCCCCAGCATTTT
v_gene: TRBV7-6
abundance: NA
len: 13
d_gene: NA
j_gene: TRBJ1-5

CDR3aa: CASLRGGYEQYF
CDR3nt: TGTGCCTCCCTAAGAGGGGGCTACGAGCAGTACTTC
v_gene: TRBV2
abundance: many
len: 12
d_gene: NA
j_gene: TRBJ2-7

CDR3aa: CASSLNPGAGKEKLFF
CDR3nt: TGTGCCAGCAGCCTAAACCCCGGGGCGGGGAAAGAAAAACTGTTTTTT
v_gene: TRBV6-6
abundance: NA
len: 16
d_gene: NA
j_gene: TRBJ1-4

CDR3aa: CASSPRDDATGELFF
CDR3nt: TGTGCCAGCTCACCCCGGGACGACGCCACCGGGGAGCTGTTTTTT
v_gene: TRBV18
abundance: few
len: 15
d_gene: NA
j_gene: TRBJ2-2

CDR3aa: CASSLDARRSTGELFF
CDR3nt: TGTGCCAGCAGCTTGGACGCTAGGAGGAGCACCGGGGAGCTGTTTTTT
v_gene: TRBV5-4
abundance: many
len: 16
d_gene: NA
j_gene: TRBJ2-2

CDR3aa: CASSEGERGEQYF
CDR3nt: TGTGCTAGCAGTGAGGGGGAACGGGGCGAGCAGTACTTC
v_gene: TRBV6-4
abundance: NA
len: 13
d_gene: NA
j_gene: TRBJ2-7

CDR3aa: CATSPSGLTEAFF
CDR3nt: TGTGCCACCAGCCCTTCGGGACTTACTGAAGCTTTCTTT
v_gene: TRBV15
abundance: once
len: 13
d_gene: NA
j_gene: TRBJ1-1

CDR3aa: CASSPPGGGDYTGELFF
CDR3nt: TGTGCCAGCTCACCACCAGGAGGAGGTGACTACACCGGGGAGCTGTTTTTT
v_gene: TRBV18
abundance: NA
len: 17
d_gene: NA
j_gene: TRBJ2-2

CDR3aa: CASSPPGQGWITEAFF
CDR3nt: TGTGCCAGCAGTCCACCGGGACAGGGATGGATTACTGAAGCTTTCTTT
v_gene: TRBV6-6
abundance: NA
len: 16
d_gene: TRBD1
j_gene: TRBJ1-1

CDR3aa: CASSPEGGGYTF
CDR3nt: TGTGCCAGCTCACCGGAAGGGGGCGGCTACACCTTC
v_gene: TRBV18
abundance: NA
len: 12
d_gene: TRBD1
j_gene: TRBJ1-2

CDR3aa: CASSLVPAGYTGELFF
CDR3nt: TGTGCCAGCAGCTTAGTTCCAGCGGGTTACACCGGGGAGCTGTTTTTT
v_gene: TRBV7-8
abundance: NA
len: 16
d_gene: NA
j_gene: TRBJ2-2

CDR3aa: CACSPGQVSGNTIYF
CDR3nt: TGTGCCTGCAGCCCCGGACAAGTCTCTGGAAACACCATATATTTT
v_gene: TRBV30
abundance: NA
len: 15
d_gene: NA
j_gene: TRBJ1-3

CDR3aa: CASSRFGSGNTIYF
CDR3nt: TGTGCCAGCAGTAGATTTGGCTCTGGAAACACCATATATTTT
v_gene: TRBV5-4
abundance: NA
len: 14
d_gene: NA
j_gene: TRBJ1-3

CDR3aa: CASWEGAHQPQHF
CDR3nt: TGTGCCAGCTGGGAGGGGGCCCATCAGCCCCAGCATTTT
v_gene: TRBV7-9
abundance: NA
len: 13
d_gene: TRBD1
j_gene: TRBJ1-5

CDR3aa: CASSGSYGYTF
CDR3nt: TGTGCCAGCAGTGGCAGCTATGGCTACACCTTC
v_gene: TRBV28
abundance: NA
len: 11
d_gene: NA
j_gene: TRBJ1-2

CDR3aa: CASSLGDSLNTEAFF
CDR3nt: TGTGCCAGCAGCTTAGGGGACAGTTTAAACACTGAAGCTTTCTTT
v_gene: TRBV7-9
abundance: NA
len: 15
d_gene: TRBD1
j_gene: TRBJ1-1

CDR3aa: CAISVAGGGTDTQYF
CDR3nt: TGTGCCATCAGTGTAGCGGGAGGCGGCACAGATACGCAGTATTTT
v_gene: TRBV10-3
abundance: NA
len: 15
d_gene: TRBD2
j_gene: TRBJ2-3

CDR3aa: CAWSDRGDTEAFF
CDR3nt: TGTGCCTGGAGCGACAGGGGGGACACTGAAGCTTTCTTT
v_gene: TRBV30
abundance: NA
len: 13
d_gene: TRBD1
j_gene: TRBJ1-1

CDR3aa: CASSLVGGEKLFF
CDR3nt: TGCGCCAGCAGCTTGGTTGGGGGTGAAAAACTGTTTTTT
v_gene: TRBV5-1
abundance: NA
len: 13
d_gene: NA
j_gene: TRBJ1-4